Following are 28 T cell receptor beta chains from one sample sequenced in a study of Graves' ophthalmopathy and Graves' hyperthyroidism. RNA served as the template for amplifying TCR beta CDR3 regions. After a first-round RT-PCR with HTBI primers, a second-round multiplex PCR was run. TCRdb re-derived calls from the multiplex PCR reads in MiXCR, one entry per CDR3 protein. The sample comprises under 800,000 distinct CDR3 sequences, 22% of which are singletons, and approximately 7% rests with the top ten. What was sequenced was peripheral blood. The receptors here all came from a woman between 18 and 30 years old with stable Graves' hyperthyroidism. Some clones in this sample may be carry-over from other donors' samples.

This clonotype was counted ten times or more. This chain's CDR3 is CATSRDGTGANVLTF. The CDR3, as DNA: TGTGCCACCAGCAGAGATGGTACTGGGGCCAACGTCCTGACTTTC. The rearrangement uses TRBV15 and TRBJ2-6; no reliable D call. Looked up from germline, CDR1 is LNHNV and CDR2 is YYDKDF (reference sequence). Trimming shortened V by 0 bases and J by 2 bases, and 5 bases separated the two germline ends. The CDR3 runs 15 residues.

This clonotype was picked up many times. The chain joins TRBV2 to TRBJ2-2; 11 bases map to TRBD2. Looked up from germline, CDR1 is SNHLY and CDR2 is FYNNEI. The V segment lost 1 base and the J segment 5 bases; nucleotides outside the gene matches: 3. This CDR3 comprises 16 residues. Written as DNA, the CDR3 is TGTGCCAGCAGTGAAGTGGGGACTAGCGGAACCGGGGAGCTGTTTTTT. Its translation is CASSEVGTSGTGELFF.

This clonotype came up a few times. The chain joins TRBV30 to TRBJ2-2, with D hard to call. Germline CDR1 reads GTSNPN; CDR2 reads SVGIG (reference sequence). CDR3 length equals 12 residues. V gave up 3 bases and J gave up 7 bases, with 9 bases separating them. For the CDR3, the DNA is TGTGCCTGGAGCACCGACGGCGGGGAGCTGTTTTTT. This translates into CAWSTDGGELFF.

This clonotype was seen ten or more times. The chain carries TRBV12-3 or TRBV12-4 and TRBJ2-5, with D possibly TRBD1 on 5 matching bases. This CDR3 contains 12 residues. The V gene lost 6 bases and the J gene lost 5 bases, with 10 bases spanning the gap. CDR3 in amino acids: CASRSGIETQYF. CDR3 DNA: TGTGCCAGCAGGTCAGGGATCGAGACCCAGTACTTC.

This clonotype showed up many times. The J gene is TRBJ1-1, the V gene TRBV30; D possibly corresponds to TRBD1 (5 bases). CDR1 is GTSNPN and CDR2 is SVGIG in the germline V gene (reference sequence). V lost 5 bases and J lost 4, with 11 bases in between. The length of the CDR3 is 12 residues. This chain's CDR3 is CAWWPRGTEAFF. The CDR3 DNA reads as TGTGCCTGGTGGCCGAGGGGCACTGAAGCTTTCTTT.

There are many counts of this clonotype. The chain carries TRBV19 and TRBJ2-7, with D maybe TRBD2 (5 bases). In germline, CDR1 is LNHDA, CDR2 SQIVND (reference sequence). The CDR3 extends over 14 amino acids. The germline V and J ends were trimmed by 3 bases and 2 bases, with 11 bases remaining between them. CDR3: CASSMRQRPYEQYF. CDR3 sequence (DNA): TGTGCCAGTAGTATGAGGCAGCGGCCCTACGAGCAGTACTTC.

Notes on this clonotype: This may arise from a read error, as a much more abundant clone is one base away. The chain couples TRBV6-1 to TRBJ1-6; weak D call: TRBD1 (6 bases). This CDR3 region has 15 residues. Germline CDR1 is MNHNS and CDR2 is SASEGT. CDR3 amino acids: CAARAGGSYNSHLHF. The CDR3 region has the DNA TGTGCCGCTCGAGCCGGGGGCTCCTATAATTCACACCTCCACTTT.

At least ten counts were recorded for this clonotype. This chain joins TRBV12-3 or TRBV12-4 and TRBJ1-2, with D uncertain. With 2 bases removed from V and 4 bases from J, the gap between germline ends came to 11 bases. There are 14 residues in the CDR3. CDR3: CASSLYREAYGYTF. The CDR3 region has the DNA TGTGCCAGCAGTTTATACCGGGAGGCCTATGGCTACACCTTC.

This clonotype was detected ten times or more. The chain employs TRBV7-9 and TRBJ1-6; weak D call: TRBD1 (5 bases). CDR1 is SEHNR and CDR2 is FQNEAQ in the germline V gene (reference sequence). The CDR3 has 14 amino acids. V shed 5 bases and J shed 5 bases, with 10 bases lying between them. Written as DNA, the CDR3 is TGTGCCAGCAGCCCAGAGGGGAATAATTCACCCCTCCACTTT. The encoded protein is CASSPEGNNSPLHF.

This clonotype was counted many times. The DNA of the CDR3 is TGTGCCAGCAGCCCCGGGGGGACGGACGGGGAGCTGTTTTTT. This codes for CASSPGGTDGELFF. The chain has TRBV9 and TRBJ2-2; 7 positions agree with TRBD2. After removal of 4 bases from V and 7 bases from J, the junction contained 7 bases not matched to a gene. Germline V lookup: CDR1 SGDLS, CDR2 YYNGEE. The length of the CDR3 is 14 residues. The whole variable domain, filled in from reference TRBV9 and TRBJ2-2, reads DSGVTQTPKHLITATGQRVTLRCSPRSGDLSVYWYQQSLDQGLQFLIQYYNGEERAKGNILERFSAQQFPDLHSELNLSSLELGDSALYFCASSPGGTDGELFFGEGSRLTVL.

This clonotype was observed at least ten times. This chain joins TRBV20-1 and TRBJ1-1; a weak D match, TRBD1 (5 bases). The V gene lost 1 base and the J gene lost 5 bases, with 11 bases spanning the gap. This CDR3 spans 13 amino acids. CDR1 is DFQATT, CDR2 SNEGSKA, per germline (reference sequence). The CDR3 protein is CSARVFGGTEAFF. The CDR3 DNA is TGCAGTGCTAGAGTCTTTGGGGGGACTGAAGCTTTCTTT.

This clonotype was counted many times. The rearrangement joins TRBV11-2 to TRBJ2-5; 7 bases match TRBD2. The germline CDR1 and CDR2 sequences are SGHAT and FQNNGV. Trimming removed 5 bases from V and 7 bases from J; junction bases left unmatched: 7. The CDR3 extends over 13 amino acids. The CDR3 DNA sequence: TGTGCCAGCAGCCCTCGGGGGGTGGGGACCCAGTACTTC. This gives the protein CASSPRGVGTQYF.

This clonotype was picked up many times. The chain joins TRBV5-1 to TRBJ2-2, with 7 nucleotides matching TRBD1. V lost 4 bases to trimming and J lost 4 bases; unmatched junction nucleotides: 4. Germline CDR1 and CDR2: SGHRS and YFSETQ. CDR3 length equals 14 residues. The CDR3 coding sequence is TGCGCCAGCAGCCCGGGACAGCTCACCGGGGAGCTGTTTTTT. Protein product: CASSPGQLTGELFF.

This clonotype was seen at least ten times. The chain recombines TRBV6-1 with TRBJ1-3, with D tentatively TRBD1 (6 bases). V lost 6 bases, J lost 4 bases, and 16 bases lay in between. The CDR3 runs to 15 residues. Germline loops: CDR1 MNHNS, CDR2 SASEGT. CDR3 residues: CASSPRGETGNTIYF. The DNA of the CDR3 is TGTGCCAGCAGCCCCAGGGGAGAAACAGGAAACACCATATATTTT.

As to this clonotype: Since a much larger clone is just one base distant, this may be a read error. The chain combines TRBV29-1 with TRBJ1-2; D is uncertain. V was trimmed by 3 bases and J by 1 base, leaving 3 bases between them. The CDR3 covers 11 residues. Germline CDR1 is SQVTM and CDR2 is ANQGSEA. The CDR3 loop is CSVDYNYGYTF. The CDR3 nucleotides are TGCAGCGTTGACTATAACTATGGCTACACCTTC. Based on the CDR3 plus reference TRBV29-1 and TRBJ1-2, the full variable domain is SAVISQKPSRDICQRGTSLTIQCQVDSQVTMMFWYRQQPGQSLTLIATANQGSEATYESGFVIDKFPISRPNLTFSTLTVSNMSPEDSSIYLCSVDYNYGYTFGSGTRLTVV.

This clonotype has a count of ten or more. The genes are TRBV6-4 and TRBJ1-2; tentatively, D is TRBD1 (6 bases). Germline V gene lookup returns CDR1 MRHNA and CDR2 SNTAGT. This CDR3 is 18 amino acids long. Trimming cost V 2 bases and J 5 bases, with 24 bases left between them. The CDR3 sequence: CASSDLVTRDKNSYGYTF. In nucleotides, the CDR3 is TGTGCCAGCAGTGACCTCGTTACCCGGGACAAGAACTCGTATGGCTACACCTTC.

This clonotype was observed at least ten times. The V and J genes are TRBV7-8 and TRBJ1-5; D might be TRBD1 (5 bases). Trimming took off 4 bases at V and 1 base at J, with 11 bases between the two ends. The germline V gene encodes CDR1 SGHVS and CDR2 FQNEAQ. CDR3 size: 15 residues. As DNA, the CDR3 is TGTGCCAGCAGCTCTACGCGACAGAGCAATCAGCCCCAGCATTTT. Its translation: CASSSTRQSNQPQHF.

This chain joins TRBV2 and TRBJ2-7; 14 nucleotides match TRBD2. CDR3 length: 18 residues. J lost 2 bases, V lost 8 bases, and 14 bases had no gene match. CDR1 and CDR2 (germline): SNHLY, FYNNEI. The DNA for the CDR3 is TGTGCCAGCCCCAGTAATCCCGGGACTAGCGGGGGTCCCTACGAGCAGTACTTC. Amino acid sequence: CASPSNPGTSGGPYEQYF.

The gene calls are TRBV6-5 and TRBJ1-1; D unresolved. This CDR3 has 13 amino acids. V was cut by 4 bases and J by 5 bases, with 11 bases left in between. Germline loops: CDR1 MNHEY, CDR2 SVGAGI. CDR3 sequence: CASSFTSGTEAFF. In DNA, the CDR3 is TGTGCCAGCAGTTTCACGTCCGGGACTGAAGCTTTCTTT.

The chain joins TRBV15 to TRBJ1-1, with D uncertain. This CDR3 contains 13 residues. CDR1 and CDR2 (germline): LNHNV, YYDKDF (reference sequence). Trimming removed 5 bases at V and 5 bases at J, with 12 bases between. This chain's CDR3 is CATSPRQITEAFF. CDR3 in DNA: TGTGCCACCAGCCCACGTCAGATAACTGAAGCTTTCTTT.

This clonotype has at least ten counts. J is TRBJ2-7 and V is TRBV6-5, with D perhaps matching TRBD2 (6 bases). Trimming cost V 2 bases and J 5 bases, with 13 bases left between them. This CDR3 is built from 14 residues. The germline gives CDR1 MNHEY, CDR2 SVGAGI. CDR3: CASSYGSREDEQYF. The CDR3 nucleotides are TGTGCCAGCAGTTACGGTTCCAGGGAGGACGAGCAGTACTTC.

Only a few counts were recorded for this clonotype. The chain employs TRBV5-1 and TRBJ2-6, with 8 bases matching TRBD1. Germline CDR1 is SGHRS and CDR2 is YFSETQ. The CDR3 spans 19 residues. J lost 4 bases, V lost 3 bases, and 15 bases had no gene match. The CDR3 DNA follows: TGCGCCAGCAGCTCTGTGGCCGGACAGGGAGTTTCCGGGGCCAACGTCCTGACTTTC. Amino acids: CASSSVAGQGVSGANVLTF.

In this sample, this clonotype turned up many times. The chain carries TRBV6-1 and TRBJ2-7; D call uncertain. The CDR3 runs 13 residues. Germline V CDR1 and CDR2: MNHNS, SASEGT. With 6 bases removed from V and 0 bases from J, the gap between germline ends came to 9 bases. In nucleotides, the CDR3 is TGTGCCAGCAGGTCCCCAGGCTCCTACGAGCAGTACTTC. Protein sequence: CASRSPGSYEQYF.

Only a few counts were recorded for this clonotype. This chain uses TRBV19 with TRBJ2-7; 8 nucleotides line up with TRBD1. V shed 3 bases and J 4 bases; nucleotides not matched to a gene: 5. This CDR3 comprises 14 residues. Germline loops: CDR1 LNHDA, CDR2 SQIVND (reference sequence). CDR3 DNA sequence: TGTGCCAGTAGTATCTGGCAGGGGGCATACGAGCAGTACTTC. It specifies CASSIWQGAYEQYF.

Many counts were recorded for this clonotype. The CDR3 region has the DNA TGCAGTGCTACCCGGGGCCTCCAAGAGACCCAGTACTTC. Protein: CSATRGLQETQYF. The chain uses TRBV20-1 and TRBJ2-5; perhaps D is TRBD1 or TRBD2 (5 bases each). The CDR3 runs 13 residues. Germline CDR1 reads DFQATT; CDR2 reads SNEGSKA (reference sequence). Trimming left V 4 bases short and J 1 base short, with 10 bases between.

This clonotype was counted ten times or more. The chain employs TRBV5-1 and TRBJ1-6; tentative D call: TRBD1 (6 bases). Germline assignment: CDR1 SGHRS and CDR2 YFSETQ. The CDR3 totals 13 residues. Trimming cost V 8 bases and J 7 bases, with 13 bases left between them. The CDR3 sequence: CASQAGVNSPLHF. CDR3 coding DNA: TGCGCCAGTCAGGCAGGGGTGAATTCACCCCTCCACTTT.

In this sample, this clonotype turned up many times. The chain uses TRBV6-5 and TRBJ2-7; TRBD1 might be the D (6 bases). The CDR3 contains 15 residues. Germline V CDR1 and CDR2: MNHEY, SVGAGI. Trimming removed 4 bases from V and 2 bases from J, with 15 bases in between. The CDR3 spells CASSFPGDKTYEQYF. The CDR3 DNA follows: TGTGCCAGCAGTTTCCCAGGGGACAAGACCTACGAGCAGTACTTC.

V gene TRBV12-3 or TRBV12-4 combines with J gene TRBJ1-6; TRBD1 aligns across 9 bases. This CDR3 has 16 residues. Trimming cost V 3 bases and J 7 bases; bases outside gene matches: 7. The CDR3 DNA reads TGTGCCAGCAGTTTTGCCCGGACAGGGGCGAATTCACCCCTCCACTTT. Residues: CASSFARTGANSPLHF.